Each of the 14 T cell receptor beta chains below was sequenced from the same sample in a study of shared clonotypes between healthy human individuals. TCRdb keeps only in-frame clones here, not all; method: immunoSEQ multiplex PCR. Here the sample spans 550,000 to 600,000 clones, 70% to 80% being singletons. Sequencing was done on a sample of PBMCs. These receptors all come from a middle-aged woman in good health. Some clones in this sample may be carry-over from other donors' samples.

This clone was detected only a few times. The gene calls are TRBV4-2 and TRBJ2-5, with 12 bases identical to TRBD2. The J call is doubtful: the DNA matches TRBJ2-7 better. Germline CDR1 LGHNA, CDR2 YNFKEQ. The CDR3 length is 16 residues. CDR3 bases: TGTGCCAGCAGCCAAGATCCGACTAGCGGGAGCTACGAGCAGTACTTC. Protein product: CASSQDPTSGSYEQYF.

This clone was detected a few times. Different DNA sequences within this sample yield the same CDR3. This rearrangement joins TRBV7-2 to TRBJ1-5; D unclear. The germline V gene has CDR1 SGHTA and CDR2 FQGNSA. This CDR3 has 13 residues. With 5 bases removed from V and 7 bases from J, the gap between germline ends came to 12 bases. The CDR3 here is CASSIRGNQPQHF. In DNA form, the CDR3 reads TGTGCCAGCAGCATCCGGGGAAACCAGCCCCAGCATTTT.

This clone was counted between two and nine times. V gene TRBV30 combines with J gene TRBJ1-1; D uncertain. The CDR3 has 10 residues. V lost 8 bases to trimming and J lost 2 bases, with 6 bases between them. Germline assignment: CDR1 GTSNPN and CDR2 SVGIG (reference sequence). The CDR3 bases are TGTGCCCTACGAAACACTGAAGCTTTCTTT. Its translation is CALRNTEAFF.

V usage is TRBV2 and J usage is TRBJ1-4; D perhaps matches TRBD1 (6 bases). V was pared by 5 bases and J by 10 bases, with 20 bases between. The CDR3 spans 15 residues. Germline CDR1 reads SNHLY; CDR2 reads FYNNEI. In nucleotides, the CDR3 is TGTGCCAGCAGTCTGGGGGCCCCCCAGTATGGAAAACTGTTTTTT. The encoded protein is CASSLGAPQYGKLFF.

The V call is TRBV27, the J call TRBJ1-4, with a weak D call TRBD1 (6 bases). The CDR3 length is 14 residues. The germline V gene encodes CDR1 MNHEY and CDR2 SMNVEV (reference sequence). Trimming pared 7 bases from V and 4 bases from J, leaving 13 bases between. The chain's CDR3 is CASKKTGLNEKLFF. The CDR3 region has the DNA TGTGCCAGCAAAAAGACAGGCCTTAATGAAAAACTGTTTTTT.

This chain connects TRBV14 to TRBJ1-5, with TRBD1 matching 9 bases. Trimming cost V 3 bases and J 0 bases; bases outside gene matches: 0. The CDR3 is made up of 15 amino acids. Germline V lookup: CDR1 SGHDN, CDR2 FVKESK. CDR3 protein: CASSQGQGSNQPQHF. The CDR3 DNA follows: TGTGCCAGCAGCCAGGGACAGGGTAGCAATCAGCCCCAGCATTTT.

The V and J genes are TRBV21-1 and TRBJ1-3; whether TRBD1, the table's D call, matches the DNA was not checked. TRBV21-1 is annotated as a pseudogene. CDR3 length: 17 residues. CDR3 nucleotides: TGTGCCAGCAGCAAAGTCCAGGCTGGGCTCTCAGGAAACACCATATATTTT. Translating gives CASSKVQAGLSGNTIYF.

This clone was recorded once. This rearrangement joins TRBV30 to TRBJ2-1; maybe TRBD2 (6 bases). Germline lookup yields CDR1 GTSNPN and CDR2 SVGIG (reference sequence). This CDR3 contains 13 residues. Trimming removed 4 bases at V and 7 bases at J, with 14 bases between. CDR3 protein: CAWNILAVNEQFF. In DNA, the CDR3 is TGTGCCTGGAACATACTAGCTGTAAATGAGCAGTTCTTC.

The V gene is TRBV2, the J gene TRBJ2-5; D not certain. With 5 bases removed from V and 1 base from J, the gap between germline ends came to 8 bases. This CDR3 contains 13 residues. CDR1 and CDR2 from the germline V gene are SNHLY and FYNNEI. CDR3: CASSSWAQETQYF. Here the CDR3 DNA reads TGTGCCAGCAGTTCCTGGGCCCAAGAGACCCAGTACTTC.

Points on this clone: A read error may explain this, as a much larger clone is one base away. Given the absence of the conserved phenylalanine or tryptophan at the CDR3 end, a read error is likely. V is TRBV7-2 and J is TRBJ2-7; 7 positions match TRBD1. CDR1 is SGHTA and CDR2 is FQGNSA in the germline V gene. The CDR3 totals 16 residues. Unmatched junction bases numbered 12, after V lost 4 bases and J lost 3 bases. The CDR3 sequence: CASSSPRATGNYEQYL. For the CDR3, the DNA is TGTGCCAGCAGCTCCCCCCGTGCGACAGGGAACTACGAGCAGTACTTA.

The CDR3: CAIGTASSGANVLTF. As DNA, the CDR3 is TGCGCCATCGGGACGGCTAGCTCTGGGGCCAACGTCCTGACTTTC. The chain is built from TRBV4-1 and TRBJ2-6; D may match TRBD1 or TRBD2 (5 bases each). V lost 10 bases and J 0 bases, leaving 13 bases between the germline ends. This CDR3 has 15 amino acids. Per the germline V gene, CDR1 is MGHRA and CDR2 is YSYEKL.

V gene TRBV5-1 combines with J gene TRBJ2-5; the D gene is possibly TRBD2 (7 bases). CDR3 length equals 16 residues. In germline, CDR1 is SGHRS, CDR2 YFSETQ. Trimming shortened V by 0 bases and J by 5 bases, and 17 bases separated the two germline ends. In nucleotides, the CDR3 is TGCGCCAGCAGCTTGGGTTACGGGGGGCGCGAGGAGACCCAGTACTTC. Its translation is CASSLGYGGREETQYF.

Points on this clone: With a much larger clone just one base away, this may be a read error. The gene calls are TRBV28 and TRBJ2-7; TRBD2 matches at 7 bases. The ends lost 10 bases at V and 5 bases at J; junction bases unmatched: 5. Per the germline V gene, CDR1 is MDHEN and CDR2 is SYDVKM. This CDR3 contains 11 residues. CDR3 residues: CAIIGGDEQYF. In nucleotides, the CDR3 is TGTGCCATCATTGGGGGGGACGAGCAGTACTTC.

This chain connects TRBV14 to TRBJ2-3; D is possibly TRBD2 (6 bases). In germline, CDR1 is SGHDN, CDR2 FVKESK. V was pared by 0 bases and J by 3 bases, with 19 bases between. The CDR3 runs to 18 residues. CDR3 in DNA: TGTGCCAGCAGCCAAGATTGGACTACAAGCTTAGGTACAGATACGCAGTATTTT. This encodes CASSQDWTTSLGTDTQYF.